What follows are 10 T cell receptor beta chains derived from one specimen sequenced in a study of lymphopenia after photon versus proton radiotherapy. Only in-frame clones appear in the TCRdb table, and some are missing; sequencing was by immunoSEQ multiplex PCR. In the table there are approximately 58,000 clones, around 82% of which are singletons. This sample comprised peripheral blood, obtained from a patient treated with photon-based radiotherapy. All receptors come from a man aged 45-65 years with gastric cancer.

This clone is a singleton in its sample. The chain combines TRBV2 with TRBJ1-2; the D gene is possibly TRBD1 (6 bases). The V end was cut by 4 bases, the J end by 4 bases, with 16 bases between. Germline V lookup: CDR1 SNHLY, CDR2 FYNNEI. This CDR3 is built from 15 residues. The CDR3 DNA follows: TGTGCCAGCAGTGTCTTGGAGGGGGTTTCCTATGGCTACACCTTC. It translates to CASSVLEGVSYGYTF.

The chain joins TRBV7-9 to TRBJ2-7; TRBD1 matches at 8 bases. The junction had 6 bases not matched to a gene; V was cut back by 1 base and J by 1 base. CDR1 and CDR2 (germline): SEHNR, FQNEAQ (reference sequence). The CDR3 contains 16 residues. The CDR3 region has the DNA TGTGCCAGCAGCTTAGTTCTAACAGGGGGTTCCTACGAGCAGTACTTC. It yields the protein CASSLVLTGGSYEQYF.

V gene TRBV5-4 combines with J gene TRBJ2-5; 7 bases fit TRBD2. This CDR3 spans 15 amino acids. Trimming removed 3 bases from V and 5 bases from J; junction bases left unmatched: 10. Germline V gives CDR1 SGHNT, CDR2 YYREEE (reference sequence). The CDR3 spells CASSWSAGTVETQYF. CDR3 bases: TGTGCCAGCAGCTGGTCAGCGGGAACCGTGGAGACCCAGTACTTC.

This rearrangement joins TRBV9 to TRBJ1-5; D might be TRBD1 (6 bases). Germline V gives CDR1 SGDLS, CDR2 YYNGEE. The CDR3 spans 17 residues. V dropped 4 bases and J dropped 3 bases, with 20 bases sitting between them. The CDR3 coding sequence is TGTGCCAGCAGCCTCCGGGACAAACTAAGACCCAATCAGCCCCAGCATTTT. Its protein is CASSLRDKLRPNQPQHF.

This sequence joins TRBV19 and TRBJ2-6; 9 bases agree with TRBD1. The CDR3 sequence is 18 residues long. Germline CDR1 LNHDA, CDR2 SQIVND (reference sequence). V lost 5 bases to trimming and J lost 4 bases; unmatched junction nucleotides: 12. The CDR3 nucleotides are TGTGCCAGTAGTGCCACAGGGGGCTGGTATTACGGGGCCAACGTCCTGACTTTC. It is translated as CASSATGGWYYGANVLTF.

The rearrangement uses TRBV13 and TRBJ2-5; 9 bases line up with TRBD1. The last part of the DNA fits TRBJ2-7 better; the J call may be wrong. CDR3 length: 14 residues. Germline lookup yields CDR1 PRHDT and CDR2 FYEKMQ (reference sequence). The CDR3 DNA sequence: TGTGCCAGCAGCCCTCGACAGGGGGCCTACGAGCAGTACTTC. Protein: CASSPRQGAYEQYF.

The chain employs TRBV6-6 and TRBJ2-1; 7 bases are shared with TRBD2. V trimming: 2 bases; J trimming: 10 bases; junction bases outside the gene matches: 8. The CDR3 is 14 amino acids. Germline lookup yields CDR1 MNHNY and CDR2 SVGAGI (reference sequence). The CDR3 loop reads CASSYQRLALEQFF. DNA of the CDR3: TGTGCCAGCAGTTACCAACGACTAGCCCTCGAGCAGTTCTTC.

The DNA for the CDR3 is TGTGCCAGCAGTCCCTCCGGGGGAGGCACAGATACGCAGTATTTT. This codes for CASSPSGGGTDTQYF. The chain links TRBV28 to TRBJ2-3; D is possibly TRBD2 (6 bases). Germline CDR1 and CDR2: MDHEN and SYDVKM. The CDR3 is 15 residues long. The germline V and J ends were trimmed by 5 bases and 1 base, with 13 bases remaining between them.

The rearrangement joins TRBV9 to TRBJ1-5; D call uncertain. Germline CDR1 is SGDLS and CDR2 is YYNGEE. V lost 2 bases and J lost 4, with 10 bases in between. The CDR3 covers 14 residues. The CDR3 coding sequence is TGTGCCAGCAGCGTTGGGTCAGCAAATCAGCCCCAGCATTTT. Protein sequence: CASSVGSANQPQHF.

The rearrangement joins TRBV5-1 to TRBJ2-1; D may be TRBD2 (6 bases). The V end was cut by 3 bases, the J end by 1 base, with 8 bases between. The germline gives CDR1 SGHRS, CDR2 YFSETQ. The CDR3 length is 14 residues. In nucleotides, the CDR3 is TGCGCCAGCAGCTGGAGCGGGTCCTACAATGAGCAGTTCTTC. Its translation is CASSWSGSYNEQFF.